Shown below are 14 T cell receptor beta chains from a single sample sequenced in a study of PD-L1 blockade in urothelial cancer. Time point meaning: pretreatment peripheral blood. The table came from immunoSEQ multiplex PCR; TCRdb's copy has only in-frame clones and leaves some out. The sample lists about 95,000 clones; around 90% were seen once. Specimen: PBMCs, collected around atezolizumab (anti-PD-L1) treatment. The receptors here all came from a man aged 55-75 years with urothelial cancer.

The CDR3 loop is CASSKVEGGAVMVISYNEQFF. For the CDR3, the DNA is TGTGCCAGCAGCAAAGTTGAAGGGGGCGCAGTAATGGTTATAAGCTACAATGAGCAGTTCTTC. The rearrangement uses TRBV21-1 and TRBJ2-1; TRBD1, as called in the table, went unchecked against the DNA. TRBV21-1 represents a pseudogene. The length of the CDR3 is 21 residues.

The CDR3: CASSVDRAGGTDTQYF. The CDR3 DNA reads as TGTGCCAGCAGCGTAGATCGAGCGGGGGGCACAGATACGCAGTATTTT. The rearrangement links TRBV9 to TRBJ2-3, with 8 bases lining up with TRBD2. CDR3 length equals 16 residues. Per germline, CDR1 SGDLS and CDR2 YYNGEE. Trimming at V came to 0 bases and at J to 1 base, leaving 4 bases not matched to a gene.

The rearrangement joins TRBV7-2 to TRBJ2-3; 7 positions agree with TRBD1. The germline V gene has CDR1 SGHTA and CDR2 FQGNSA. The J segment lost 4 bases and the V segment lost 4 bases, leaving 8 bases of the junction unmatched. This CDR3 region has 15 residues. CDR3 region: CASSSRGGGADTQYF. The CDR3 DNA follows: TGTGCCAGCAGCTCCAGAGGGGGCGGCGCAGATACGCAGTATTTT.

This chain connects TRBV5-1 to TRBJ1-3; D not resolved. The germline CDR1 and CDR2 sequences are SGHRS and YFSETQ. Trimming stripped 2 bases from V and 1 base from J, with 7 bases between. CDR3 length: 14 amino acids. The CDR3 sequence: CASSFANSGNTIYF. The DNA for the CDR3 is TGCGCCAGCAGCTTCGCGAATTCTGGAAACACCATATATTTT. The whole variable domain, filled in from reference TRBV5-1 and TRBJ1-3, reads KAGVTQTPRYLIKTRGQQVTLSCSPISGHRSVSWYQQTPGQGLQFLFEYFSETQRNKGNFPGRFSGRQFSNSRSEMNVSTLELGDSALYLCASSFANSGNTIYFGEGSWLTVV.

This clone was detected only a few times. The J gene is TRBJ1-2, the V gene TRBV4-2; 7 nucleotides align to TRBD1. Trimming removed 4 bases from V and 5 bases from J; junction bases left unmatched: 7. This CDR3 is built from 14 residues. Germline V gene lookup returns CDR1 LGHNA and CDR2 YNFKEQ. The CDR3 DNA reads TGTGCCAGCAGCCCGCCGACAGGGACGTATGGCTACACCTTC. Translated, it gives CASSPPTGTYGYTF.

The chain has TRBV9 and TRBJ2-5; D uncertain. The CDR3 contains 15 residues. Germline V gene data show CDR1 as SGDLS and CDR2 as YYNGEE. Trimming removed 0 bases from V and 3 bases from J, with 12 bases in between. The CDR3 DNA is TGTGCCAGCAGCGTAGATCGAGCTAAAGAAGAGACCCAGTACTTC. It translates to CASSVDRAKEETQYF.

The chain uses TRBV9 and TRBJ2-6; 11 bases are shared with TRBD1. The CDR3 has 16 amino acids. CDR1 and CDR2 from the germline V gene are SGDLS and YYNGEE. V shed 4 bases and J 3 bases; nucleotides not matched to a gene: 3. The CDR3 bases are TGTGCCAGCAGCTGGACAGGGGGCAGTGGGGCCAACGTCCTGACTTTC. Translation gives CASSWTGGSGANVLTF. Complete variable domain (other parts from reference TRBV9 and TRBJ2-6): DSGVTQTPKHLITATGQRVTLRCSPRSGDLSVYWYQQSLDQGLQFLIQYYNGEERAKGNILERFSAQQFPDLHSELNLSSLELGDSALYFCASSWTGGSGANVLTFGAGSRLTVL.

The chain employs TRBV19 and TRBJ2-4; D may be TRBD2 (5 bases). V was cut by 4 bases and J by 2 bases, with 12 bases left in between. Germline V CDR1 and CDR2: LNHDA, SQIVND (reference sequence). The CDR3 covers 15 residues. The CDR3 region is CASSRQVATKNIQYF. The CDR3 DNA follows: TGTGCCAGTAGTAGGCAAGTAGCGACCAAAAACATTCAGTACTTC.

The V gene is TRBV2, the J gene TRBJ2-1; 12 bases match TRBD2. The ends lost 6 bases at V and 3 bases at J; junction bases unmatched: 0. The CDR3 has 14 amino acids. Germline V gene lookup returns CDR1 SNHLY and CDR2 FYNNEI. The CDR3 DNA reads TGTGCCAGCAGGGGACTAGCGGGCTACAATGAGCAGTTCTTC. It translates to CASRGLAGYNEQFF.

This clone has just one count. The chain has TRBV4-3 and TRBJ2-5, with TRBD2 matching 7 bases. Looked up from germline, CDR1 is LGHNA and CDR2 is YSLEER. Trimming took 4 bases from V and 0 from J; bases not matched to a gene: 8. This CDR3 comprises 16 residues. The CDR3 spells CASSRGGGHDQETQYF. In DNA, the CDR3 is TGCGCCAGCAGCCGGGGGGGAGGGCACGACCAAGAGACCCAGTACTTC.

Points on this clone: Other DNA variants within this sample encode the same CDR3. The chain couples TRBV4-3 to TRBJ2-1; 9 bases fit TRBD2. CDR3 length: 17 residues. Germline V lookup: CDR1 LGHNA, CDR2 YSLEER. V shed 0 bases and J 4 bases; nucleotides not matched to a gene: 7. The CDR3 sequence: CASSQDLRTSGYNEQFF. DNA for the CDR3: TGCGCCAGCAGCCAAGATCTAAGAACTAGCGGGTACAATGAGCAGTTCTTC.

In its sample, this clone is medium-sized. The CDR3 bases are TGTGCCAGCAGTTTATCCAGGTTATCTGGAAACACCATATATTTT. This codes for CASSLSRLSGNTIYF. This sequence joins TRBV28 and TRBJ1-3; no firm D call. Germline V CDR1 and CDR2: MDHEN, SYDVKM. Trimming cost V 1 base and J 1 base, with 8 bases left between them. CDR3 length: 15 amino acids.

The chain is built from TRBV5-1 and TRBJ2-7; 10 bases are shared with TRBD2. The V gene end was trimmed by 3 bases and the J gene end by 5 bases; junction bases not matched to a gene: 5. CDR1 is SGHRS and CDR2 is YFSETQ in the germline V gene. The CDR3 totals 14 residues. The CDR3 DNA follows: TGCGCCAGCAGCTCCGGGACTAGCGCTGACGAGCAGTACTTC. Its translation is CASSSGTSADEQYF.

The chain links TRBV7-9 to TRBJ2-1; 10 positions agree with TRBD1. V shed 4 bases and J 6 bases; nucleotides not matched to a gene: 15. There are 18 residues in the CDR3. Germline CDR1 and CDR2: SEHNR and FQNEAQ (reference sequence). The CDR3 DNA reads as TGTGCCAGCAGCTCCGACAGGGGGCTGAAATCTCTGCCCAATGAGCAGTTCTTC. This encodes CASSSDRGLKSLPNEQFF.